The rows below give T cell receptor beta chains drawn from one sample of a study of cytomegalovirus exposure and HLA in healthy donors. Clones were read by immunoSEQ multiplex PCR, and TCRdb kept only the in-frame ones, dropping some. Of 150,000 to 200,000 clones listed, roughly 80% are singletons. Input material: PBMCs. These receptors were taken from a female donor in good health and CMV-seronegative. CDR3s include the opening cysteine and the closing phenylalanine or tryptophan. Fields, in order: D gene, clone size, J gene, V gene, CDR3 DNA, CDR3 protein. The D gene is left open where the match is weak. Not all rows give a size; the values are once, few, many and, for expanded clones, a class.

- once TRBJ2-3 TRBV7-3 TGTGCCAGCAGCTTAGGGGGGAGGATAGGAGATACGCAGTATTTT CASSLGGRIGDTQYF
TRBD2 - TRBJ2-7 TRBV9 TGTGCCAGCAGCCGCGCTAGCGGGATCACCTACGAGCAGTACTTC CASSRASGITYEQYF
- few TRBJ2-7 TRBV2 TGTGCCAGCAGTGTAGACAGAAGCGAGCAGTACTTC CASSVDRSEQYF
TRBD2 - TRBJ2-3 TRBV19 TGTGCCAGTAGTAGGATAGCGGGGGCCATCACAGATACGCAGTATTTT CASSRIAGAITDTQYF
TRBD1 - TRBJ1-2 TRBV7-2 TGTGCCAGCAGCTCCAGGGGGAGGCTTAACTATGGCTACACCTTC CASSSRGRLNYGYTF
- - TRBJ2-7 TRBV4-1 TGCGCCAGCAGCCAAGATATGGCCGTCCTCAACTTC CASSQDMAVLNF
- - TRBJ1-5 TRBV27 TGTGCCAGCAGTTTAAGCGGGGGAATGAGCAATCAGCCCCAGCATTTT CASSLSGGMSNQPQHF
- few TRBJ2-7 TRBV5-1 TGCGCCAGCAGCCGAACGTCCCCCAGCTCCTACGAGCAGTACTTC CASSRTSPSSYEQYF
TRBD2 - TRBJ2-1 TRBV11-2 TGTGCCAGCAGCTTAGGACTAGCGGGCATTAATGAGCAGTTCTTC CASSLGLAGINEQFF
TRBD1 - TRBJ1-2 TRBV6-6 TGTGCCAGCAGTTCCCCAGGACAGGCCAACTATGGCTACACCTTC CASSSPGQANYGYTF
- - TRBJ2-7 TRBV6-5 TGTGCCAGCAGTGAACACTCCTACGAGCAGTACTTC CASSEHSYEQYF
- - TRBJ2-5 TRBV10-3 TGTGCCATCAGTGAAGGAACAGTCCCGGTCCAAGAGACCCAGTACTTC CAISEGTVPVQETQYF
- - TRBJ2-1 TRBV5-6 TGTGCCAGCAGCCTAGGGACATACAATGAGCAGTTCTTC CASSLGTYNEQFF
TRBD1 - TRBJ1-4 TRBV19 TGTGCCAGTAGCCCACAGGGGGCTGTCGAAAAACTGTTTTTT CASSPQGAVEKLFF
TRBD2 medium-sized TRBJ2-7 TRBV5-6 TGTGCCAGCAGCTGGAGACTAGCGGGACCCTACGAGCAGTACTTC CASSWRLAGPYEQYF
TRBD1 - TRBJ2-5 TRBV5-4 TGTGCCAGCAGCTTGGGGGACAGGGCAAAGACCCAGTACTTC CASSLGDRAKTQYF
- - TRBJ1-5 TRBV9 TGTGCCAGCAGCGTAGCTGCGGAGGTCGGGCAGCCCCAGCATTTT CASSVAAEVGQPQHF
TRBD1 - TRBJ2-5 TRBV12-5 TGTGCTAGTGGTCTGGGACAGCTTCTTCAAGAGACCCAGTACTTC CASGLGQLLQETQYF
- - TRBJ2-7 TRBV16 TGTGCCAGCAGCCAAGGTCAGGAGCAGTACTTC CASSQGQEQYF
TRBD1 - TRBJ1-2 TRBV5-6 TGTGCCAGCAGACGGGACAGGGGATCCCCCCGGAGAAACTATGGCTACACCTTC CASRRDRGSPRRNYGYTF